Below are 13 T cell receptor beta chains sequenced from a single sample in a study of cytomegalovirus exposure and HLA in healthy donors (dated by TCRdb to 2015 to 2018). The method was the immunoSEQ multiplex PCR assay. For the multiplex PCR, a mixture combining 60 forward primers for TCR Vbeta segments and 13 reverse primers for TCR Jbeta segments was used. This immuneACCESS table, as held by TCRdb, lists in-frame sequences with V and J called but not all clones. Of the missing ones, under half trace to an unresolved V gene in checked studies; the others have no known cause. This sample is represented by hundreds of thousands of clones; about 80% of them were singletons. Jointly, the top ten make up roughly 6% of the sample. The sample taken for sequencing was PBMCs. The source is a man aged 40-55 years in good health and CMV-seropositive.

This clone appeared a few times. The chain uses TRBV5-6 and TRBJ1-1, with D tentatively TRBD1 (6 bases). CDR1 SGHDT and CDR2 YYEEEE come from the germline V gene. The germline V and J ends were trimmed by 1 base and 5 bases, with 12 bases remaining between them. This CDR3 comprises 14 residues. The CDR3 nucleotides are TGTGCCAGCAGCTTGACAGGGACGGGAACTGAAGCTTTCTTT. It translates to CASSLTGTGTEAFF.

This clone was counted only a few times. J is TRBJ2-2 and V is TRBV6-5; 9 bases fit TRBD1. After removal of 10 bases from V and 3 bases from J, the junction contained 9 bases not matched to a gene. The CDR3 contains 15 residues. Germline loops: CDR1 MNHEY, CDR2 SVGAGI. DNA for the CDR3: TGTGCCACCTACCGGACAGGGGCGCACACCGGGGAGCTGTTTTTT. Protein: CATYRTGAHTGELFF.

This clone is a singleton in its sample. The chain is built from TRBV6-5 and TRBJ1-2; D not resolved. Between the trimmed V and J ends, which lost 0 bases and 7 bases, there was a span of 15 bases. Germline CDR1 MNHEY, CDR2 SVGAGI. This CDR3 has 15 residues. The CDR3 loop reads CASSYSRSPESGYTF. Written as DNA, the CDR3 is TGTGCCAGCAGTTACTCGAGGAGCCCCGAAAGTGGCTACACCTTC.

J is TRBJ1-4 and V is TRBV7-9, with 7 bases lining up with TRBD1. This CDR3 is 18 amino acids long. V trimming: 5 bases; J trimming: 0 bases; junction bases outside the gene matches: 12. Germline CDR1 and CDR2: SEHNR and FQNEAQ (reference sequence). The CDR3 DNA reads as TGTGCCAGCAGCGACGGACAGGCCCCTTTCACAACTAATGAAAAACTGTTTTTT. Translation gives CASSDGQAPFTTNEKLFF.

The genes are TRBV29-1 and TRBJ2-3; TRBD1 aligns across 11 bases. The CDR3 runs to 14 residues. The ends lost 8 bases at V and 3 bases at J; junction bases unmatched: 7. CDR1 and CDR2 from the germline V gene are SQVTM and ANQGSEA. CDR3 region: CSQRTGGLTDTQYF. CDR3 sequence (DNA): TGCAGCCAGAGGACAGGGGGCTTGACAGATACGCAGTATTTT.

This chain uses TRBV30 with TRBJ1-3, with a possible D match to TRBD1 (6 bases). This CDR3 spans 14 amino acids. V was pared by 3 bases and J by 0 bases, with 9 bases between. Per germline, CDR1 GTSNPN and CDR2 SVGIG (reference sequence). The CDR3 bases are TGTGCCTGGAGGGTACAGGGCTCTGGAAACACCATATATTTT. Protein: CAWRVQGSGNTIYF.

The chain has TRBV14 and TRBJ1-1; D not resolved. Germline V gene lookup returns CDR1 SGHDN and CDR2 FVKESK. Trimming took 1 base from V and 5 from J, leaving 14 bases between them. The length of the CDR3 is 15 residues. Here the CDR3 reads CASSQASAGRTEAFF. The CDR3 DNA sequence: TGTGCCAGCAGCCAAGCCTCGGCAGGTCGAACTGAAGCTTTCTTT.

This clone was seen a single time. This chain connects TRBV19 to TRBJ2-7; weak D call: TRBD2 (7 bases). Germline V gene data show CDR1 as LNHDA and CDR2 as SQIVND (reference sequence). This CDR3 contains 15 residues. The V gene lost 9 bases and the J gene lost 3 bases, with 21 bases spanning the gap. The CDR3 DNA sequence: TGTGCCAGAGGGGTTGGGGGGGCGAAGCTCTACGAGCAGTACGTC. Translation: CARGVGGAKLYEQYV.

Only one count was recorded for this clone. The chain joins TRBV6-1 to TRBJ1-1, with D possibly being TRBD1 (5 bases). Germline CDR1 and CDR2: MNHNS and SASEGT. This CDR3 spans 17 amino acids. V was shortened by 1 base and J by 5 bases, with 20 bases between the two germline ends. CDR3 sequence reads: CASSEGISMGGRTEAFF. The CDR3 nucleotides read TGTGCCAGCAGTGAAGGAATATCTATGGGGGGTAGGACTGAAGCTTTCTTT.

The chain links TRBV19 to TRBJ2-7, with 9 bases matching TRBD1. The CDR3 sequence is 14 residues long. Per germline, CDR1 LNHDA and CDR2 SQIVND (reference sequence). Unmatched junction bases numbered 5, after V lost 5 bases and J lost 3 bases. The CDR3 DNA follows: TGTGCCAGTAGTTTGACAGGGGGTGACTACGAGCAGTACTTC. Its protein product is CASSLTGGDYEQYF. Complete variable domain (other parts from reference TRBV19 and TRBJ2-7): DGGITQSPKYLFRKEGQNVTLSCEQNLNHDAMYWYRQDPGQGLRLIYYSQIVNDFQKGDIAEGYSVSREKKESFPLTVTSAQKNPTAFYLCASSLTGGDYEQYFGPGTRLTVT.

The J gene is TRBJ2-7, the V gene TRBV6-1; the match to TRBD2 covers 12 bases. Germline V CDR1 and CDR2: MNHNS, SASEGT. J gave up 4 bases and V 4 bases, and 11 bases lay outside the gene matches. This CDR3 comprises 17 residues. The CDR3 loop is CASSGASGRAWGYEQYF. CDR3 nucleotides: TGTGCCAGCAGTGGGGCTAGCGGGAGGGCCTGGGGGTACGAGCAGTACTTC.

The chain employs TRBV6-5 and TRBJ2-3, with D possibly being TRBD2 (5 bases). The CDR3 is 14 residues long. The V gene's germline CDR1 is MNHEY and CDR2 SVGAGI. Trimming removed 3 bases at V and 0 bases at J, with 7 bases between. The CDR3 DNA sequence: TGTGCCAGCAGTTATACGGGAAGCACAGATACGCAGTATTTT. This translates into CASSYTGSTDTQYF.

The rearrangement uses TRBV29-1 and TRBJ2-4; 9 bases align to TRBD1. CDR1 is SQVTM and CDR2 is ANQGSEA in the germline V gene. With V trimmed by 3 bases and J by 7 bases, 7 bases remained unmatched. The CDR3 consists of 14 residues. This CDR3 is CSVDGGTGRNIQYF. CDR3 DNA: TGCAGCGTTGACGGGGGGACAGGGCGTAACATTCAGTACTTC.